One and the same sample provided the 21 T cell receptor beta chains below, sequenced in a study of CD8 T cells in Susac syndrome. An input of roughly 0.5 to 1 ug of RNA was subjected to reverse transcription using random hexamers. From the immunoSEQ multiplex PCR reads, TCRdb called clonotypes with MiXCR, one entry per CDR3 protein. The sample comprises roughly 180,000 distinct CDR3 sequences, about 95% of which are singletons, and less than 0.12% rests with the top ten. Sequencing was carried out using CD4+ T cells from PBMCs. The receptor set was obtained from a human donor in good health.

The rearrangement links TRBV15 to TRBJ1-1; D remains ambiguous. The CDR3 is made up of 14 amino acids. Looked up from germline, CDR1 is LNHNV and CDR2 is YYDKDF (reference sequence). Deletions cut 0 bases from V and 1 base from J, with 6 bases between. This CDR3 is CATSRDRKNTEAFF. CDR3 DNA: TGTGCCACCAGCAGAGATCGAAAGAACACTGAAGCTTTCTTT.

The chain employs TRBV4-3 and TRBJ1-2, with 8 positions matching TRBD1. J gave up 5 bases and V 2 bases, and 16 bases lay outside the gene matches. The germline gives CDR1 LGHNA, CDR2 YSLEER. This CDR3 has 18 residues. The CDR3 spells CASSQSYLRGRSGYGYTF. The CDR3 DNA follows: TGCGCCAGCAGCCAATCCTACCTCAGGGGGCGAAGTGGGTATGGCTACACCTTC.

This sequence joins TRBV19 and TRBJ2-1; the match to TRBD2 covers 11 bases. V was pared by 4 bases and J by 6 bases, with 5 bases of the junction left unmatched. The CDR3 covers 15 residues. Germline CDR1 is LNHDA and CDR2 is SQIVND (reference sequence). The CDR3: CASSSSSGGFNEQFF. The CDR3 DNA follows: TGTGCCAGTAGTAGTTCTAGCGGGGGGTTCAATGAGCAGTTCTTC.

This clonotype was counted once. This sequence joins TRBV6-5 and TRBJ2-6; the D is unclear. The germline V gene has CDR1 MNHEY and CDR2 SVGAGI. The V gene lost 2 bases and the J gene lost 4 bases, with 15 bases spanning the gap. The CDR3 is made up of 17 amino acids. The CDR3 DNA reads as TGTGCCAGCAGTTACCGCAGAAAAGCGAGAGGGGCCAACGTCCTGACTTTC. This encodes CASSYRRKARGANVLTF.

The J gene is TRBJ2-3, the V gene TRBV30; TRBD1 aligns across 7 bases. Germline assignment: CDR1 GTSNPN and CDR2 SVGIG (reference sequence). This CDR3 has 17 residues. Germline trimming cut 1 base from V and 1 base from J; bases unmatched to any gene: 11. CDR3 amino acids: CAWSAALLGGRTDTQYF. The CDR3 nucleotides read TGTGCCTGGAGTGCCGCCTTATTAGGGGGCCGCACAGATACGCAGTATTTT. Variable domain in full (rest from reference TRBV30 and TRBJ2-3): SQTIHQWPATLVQPVGSPLSLECTVEGTSNPNLYWYRQAAGRGLQLLFYSVGIGQISSEVPQNLSASRPQDRQFILSSKKLLLSDSGFYLCAWSAALLGGRTDTQYFGPGTRLTVL.

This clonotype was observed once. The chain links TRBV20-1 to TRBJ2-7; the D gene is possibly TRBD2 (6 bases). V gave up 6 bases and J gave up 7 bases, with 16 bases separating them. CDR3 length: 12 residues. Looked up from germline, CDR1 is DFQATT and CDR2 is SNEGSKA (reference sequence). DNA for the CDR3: TGCAGTGCCATAAGGGAGGTTCGGGAGCAGTACTTC. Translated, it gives CSAIREVREQYF.

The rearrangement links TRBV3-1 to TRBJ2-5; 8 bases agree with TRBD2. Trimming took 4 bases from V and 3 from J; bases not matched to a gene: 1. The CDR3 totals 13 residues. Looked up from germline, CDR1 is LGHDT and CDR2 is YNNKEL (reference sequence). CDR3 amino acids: CASSRRGEETQYF. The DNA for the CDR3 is TGTGCCAGCAGCCGGCGGGGGGAAGAGACCCAGTACTTC.

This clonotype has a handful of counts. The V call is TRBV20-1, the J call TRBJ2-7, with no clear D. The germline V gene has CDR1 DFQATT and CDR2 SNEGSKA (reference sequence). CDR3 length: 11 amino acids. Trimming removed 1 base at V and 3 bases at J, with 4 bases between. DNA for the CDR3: TGCAGTGCTAGAGGCTTCTACGAGCAGTACTTC. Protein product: CSARGFYEQYF.

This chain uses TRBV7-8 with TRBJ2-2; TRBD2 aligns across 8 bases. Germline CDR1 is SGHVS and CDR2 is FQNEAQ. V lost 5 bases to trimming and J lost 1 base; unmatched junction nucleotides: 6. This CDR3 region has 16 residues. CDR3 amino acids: CASSITSGRNTGELFF. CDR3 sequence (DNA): TGTGCCAGCAGCATCACGAGCGGGAGGAACACCGGGGAGCTGTTTTTT.

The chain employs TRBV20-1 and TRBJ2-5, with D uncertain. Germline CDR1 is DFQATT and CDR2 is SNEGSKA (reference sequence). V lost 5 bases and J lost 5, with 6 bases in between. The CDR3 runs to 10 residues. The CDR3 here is CSALVETQYF. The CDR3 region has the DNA TGCAGTGCTCTAGTGGAGACCCAGTACTTC.

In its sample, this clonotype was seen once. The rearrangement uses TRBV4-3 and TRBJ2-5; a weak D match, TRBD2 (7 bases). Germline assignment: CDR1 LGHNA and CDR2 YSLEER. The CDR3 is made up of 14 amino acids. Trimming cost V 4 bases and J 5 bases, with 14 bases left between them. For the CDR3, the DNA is TGCGCCAGCAGCCCCGCGGGGGCTGGGGAGACCCAGTACTTC. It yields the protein CASSPAGAGETQYF.

CDR3 nucleotide sequence: TGTGCCAGCAGTTTATATTCTAGGAGGACCTACAATGAGCAGTTCTTC. This encodes CASSLYSRRTYNEQFF. This chain connects TRBV28 to TRBJ2-1; perhaps TRBD2 as D (5 bases). Trimming left V 1 base short and J 2 bases short, with 12 bases between. Germline loops: CDR1 MDHEN, CDR2 SYDVKM. The CDR3 covers 16 residues.

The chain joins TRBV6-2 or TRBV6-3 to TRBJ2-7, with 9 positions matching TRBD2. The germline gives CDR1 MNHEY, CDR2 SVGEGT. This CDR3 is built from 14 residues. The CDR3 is CASGASGTTYEQYF. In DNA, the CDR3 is TGTGCAAGCGGGGCTAGCGGGACAACCTACGAGCAGTACTTC.

The CDR3 loop is CASSVGRGAYNEQFF. The CDR3 nucleotides are TGTGCCAGCAGCGTCGGGAGGGGAGCCTACAATGAGCAGTTCTTC. V usage is TRBV2 and J usage is TRBJ2-1; 8 nucleotides agree with TRBD2. CDR1 is SNHLY and CDR2 is FYNNEI in the germline V gene. This CDR3 spans 15 amino acids. The J segment lost 2 bases and the V segment lost 6 bases, leaving 6 bases of the junction unmatched.

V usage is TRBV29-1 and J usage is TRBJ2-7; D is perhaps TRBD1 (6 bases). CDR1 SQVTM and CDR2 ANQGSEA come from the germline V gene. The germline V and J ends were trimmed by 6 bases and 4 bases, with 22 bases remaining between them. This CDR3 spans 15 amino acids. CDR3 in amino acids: CSVVHPFRDKYEQYF. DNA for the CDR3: TGCAGCGTCGTCCACCCGTTTCGGGACAAATACGAGCAGTACTTC.

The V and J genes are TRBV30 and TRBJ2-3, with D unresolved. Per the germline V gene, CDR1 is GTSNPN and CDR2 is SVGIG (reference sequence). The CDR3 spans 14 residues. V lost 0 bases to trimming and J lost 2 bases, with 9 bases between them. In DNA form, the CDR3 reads TGTGCCTGGAGTGTCGAAGATTCCACAGATACGCAGTATTTT. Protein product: CAWSVEDSTDTQYF.

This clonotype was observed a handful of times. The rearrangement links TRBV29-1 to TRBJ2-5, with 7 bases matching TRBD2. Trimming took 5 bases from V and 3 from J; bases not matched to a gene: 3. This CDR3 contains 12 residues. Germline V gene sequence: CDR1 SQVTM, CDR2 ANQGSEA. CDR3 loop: CSVLAGKETQYF. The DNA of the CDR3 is TGCAGCGTTTTAGCGGGTAAAGAGACCCAGTACTTC.

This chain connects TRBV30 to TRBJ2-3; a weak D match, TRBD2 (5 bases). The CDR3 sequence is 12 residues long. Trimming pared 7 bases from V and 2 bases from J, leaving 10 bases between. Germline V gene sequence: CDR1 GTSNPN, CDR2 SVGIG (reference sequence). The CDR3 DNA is TGTGCCTTCCGGGATTACACAGATACGCAGTATTTT. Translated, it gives CAFRDYTDTQYF.

The chain's CDR3 is CASSRAGPGYEQYF. The CDR3 DNA is TGTGCCAGCAGTCGAGCGGGTCCTGGTTACGAGCAGTACTTC. This chain links TRBV3-1 with TRBJ2-7; D is possibly TRBD2 (6 bases). Trimming stripped 6 bases from V and 4 bases from J, with 16 bases between. Germline values: CDR1 LGHDT, CDR2 YNNKEL (reference sequence). The CDR3 sequence is 14 residues long.

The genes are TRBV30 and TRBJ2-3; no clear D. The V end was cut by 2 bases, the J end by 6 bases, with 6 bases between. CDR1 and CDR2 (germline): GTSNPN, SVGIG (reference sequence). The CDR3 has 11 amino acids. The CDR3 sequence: CAWSLTDTQYF. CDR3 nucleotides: TGTGCCTGGAGTCTTACGGATACGCAGTATTTT. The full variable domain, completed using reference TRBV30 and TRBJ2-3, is SQTIHQWPATLVQPVGSPLSLECTVEGTSNPNLYWYRQAAGRGLQLLFYSVGIGQISSEVPQNLSASRPQDRQFILSSKKLLLSDSGFYLCAWSLTDTQYFGPGTRLTVL.

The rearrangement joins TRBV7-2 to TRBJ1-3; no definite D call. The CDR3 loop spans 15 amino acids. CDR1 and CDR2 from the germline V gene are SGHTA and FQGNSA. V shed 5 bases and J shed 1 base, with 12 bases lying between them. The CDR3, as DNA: TGTGCCAGCAGCCTAAGTCAAGGTTCTGGAAACACCATATATTTT. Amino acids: CASSLSQGSGNTIYF.